This T cell receptor beta chain appears in the sequencing data of a study of T cell responses to AZD1222 COVID-19 vaccine. The CDR3 runs to 17 residues. Germline trimming cut 8 bases from V and 1 base from J; bases unmatched to any gene: 14. The germline V gene encodes CDR1 WNHNN and CDR2 SYGVQD (reference sequence). This table comes from immunoSEQ multiplex PCR, and its TCRdb copy is limited to in-frame clones, with some not included. The profile shows some 110,000 clones, over 75% of them singletons. The receptor comes from an adult in good health. The source material was peripheral blood, sampled on day 0 of AZD1222 vaccination. The rearrangement links TRBV10-1 to TRBJ1-3; 7 bases agree with TRBD1. For the CDR3, the DNA is TGCGCCAGCGGCAGACCACCGACAGGGCGGTCTGGAAACACCATATATTTT. Protein product: CASGRPPTGRSGNTIYF.